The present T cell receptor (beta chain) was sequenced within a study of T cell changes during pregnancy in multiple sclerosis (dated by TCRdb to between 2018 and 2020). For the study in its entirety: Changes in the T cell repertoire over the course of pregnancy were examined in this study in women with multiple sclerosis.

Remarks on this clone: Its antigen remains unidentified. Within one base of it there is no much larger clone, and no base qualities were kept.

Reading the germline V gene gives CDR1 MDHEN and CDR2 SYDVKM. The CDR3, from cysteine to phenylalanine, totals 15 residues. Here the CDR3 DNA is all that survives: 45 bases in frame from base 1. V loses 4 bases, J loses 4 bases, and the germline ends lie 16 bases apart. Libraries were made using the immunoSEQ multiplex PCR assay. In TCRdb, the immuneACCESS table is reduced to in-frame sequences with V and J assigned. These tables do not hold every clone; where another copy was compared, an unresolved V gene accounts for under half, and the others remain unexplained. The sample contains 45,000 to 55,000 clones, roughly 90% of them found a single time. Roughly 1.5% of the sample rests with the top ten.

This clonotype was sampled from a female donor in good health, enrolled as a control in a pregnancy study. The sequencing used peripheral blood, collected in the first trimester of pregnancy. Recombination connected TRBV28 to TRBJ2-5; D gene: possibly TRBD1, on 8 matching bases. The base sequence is TGTGCCAGCAGTTCAGGACAGGGAGGGCGAGAGACCCAGTACTTC. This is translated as CASSSGQGGRETQYF. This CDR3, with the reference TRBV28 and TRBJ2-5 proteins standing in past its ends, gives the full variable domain DVKVTQSSRYLVKRTGEKVFLECVQDMDHENMFWYRQDPGLGLRLIYFSYDVKMKEKGDIPEGYSVSREKKERFSLILESASTNQTSMYLCASSSGQGGRETQYFGPGTRLLVL.